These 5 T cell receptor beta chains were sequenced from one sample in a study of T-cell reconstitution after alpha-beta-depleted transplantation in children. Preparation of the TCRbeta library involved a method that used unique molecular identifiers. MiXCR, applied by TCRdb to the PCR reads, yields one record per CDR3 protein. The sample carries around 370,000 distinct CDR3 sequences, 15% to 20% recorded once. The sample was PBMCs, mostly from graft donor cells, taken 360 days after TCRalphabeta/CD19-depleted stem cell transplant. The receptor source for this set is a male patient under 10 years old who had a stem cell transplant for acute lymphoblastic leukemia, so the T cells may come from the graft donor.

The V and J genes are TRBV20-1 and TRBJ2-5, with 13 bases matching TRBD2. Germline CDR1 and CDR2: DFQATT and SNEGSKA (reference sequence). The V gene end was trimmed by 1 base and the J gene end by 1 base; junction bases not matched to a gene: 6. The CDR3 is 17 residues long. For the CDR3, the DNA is TGCAGTGCTAGAGCACCACTAGCGGGAGGGTTCCAAGAGACCCAGTACTTC. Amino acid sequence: CSARAPLAGGFQETQYF.

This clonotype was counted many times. CDR3: CASSPWAGDLDEQFF. CDR3 sequence (DNA): TGTGCCAGCAGCCCTTGGGCGGGAGATCTCGATGAGCAGTTCTTC. The chain has TRBV12-3 or TRBV12-4 and TRBJ2-1; 7 bases are shared with TRBD2. There are 15 residues in the CDR3. Germline trimming cut 6 bases from V and 8 bases from J; bases unmatched to any gene: 13.

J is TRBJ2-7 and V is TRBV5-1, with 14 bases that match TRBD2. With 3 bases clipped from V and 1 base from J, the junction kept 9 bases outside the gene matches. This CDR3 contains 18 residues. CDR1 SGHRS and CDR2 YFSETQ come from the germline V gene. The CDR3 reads CASSSPGTSGRSSYEQYF. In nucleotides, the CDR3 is TGCGCCAGCAGCTCCCCCGGGACTAGCGGGAGAAGTTCCTACGAGCAGTACTTC.

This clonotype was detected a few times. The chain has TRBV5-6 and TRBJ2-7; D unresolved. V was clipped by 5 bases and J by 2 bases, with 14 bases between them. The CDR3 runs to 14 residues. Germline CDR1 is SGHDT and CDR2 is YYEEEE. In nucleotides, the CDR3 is TGTGCCAGCAGTCTCTACGGGTTAGCCTACGAGCAGTACTTC. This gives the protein CASSLYGLAYEQYF.

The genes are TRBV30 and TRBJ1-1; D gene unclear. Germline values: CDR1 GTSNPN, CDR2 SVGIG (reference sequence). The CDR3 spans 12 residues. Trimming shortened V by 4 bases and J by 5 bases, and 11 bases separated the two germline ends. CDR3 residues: CAWISAGTEAFF. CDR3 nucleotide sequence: TGTGCCTGGATTTCGGCGGGGACTGAAGCTTTCTTT.